Following are 22 T cell receptor beta chains from one sample sequenced in a study of beta chain features in type 1 diabetes. Findings of the study overall: Patients with Type 1 diabetes showed moderately but significantly shorter TCRB CDR3s in all four CD4+ subsets.

The antigens these receptors bind are not known. Of the isolated RNA, all was reverse transcribed, and so the sequenced material was expressed TCRB transcripts. Data came from immunoSEQ multiplex PCR; TCRdb stores just in-frame clones and leaves some out. The profile shows some 52,000 clones, roughly 40% of them singletons. Sequencing input: Tregs from blood. The source of these receptors is a man younger than 40 with type 1 diabetes.

The chain joins TRBV6-5 to TRBJ1-2, with 7 bases identical to TRBD1. The CDR3 is 13 amino acids. J was trimmed by 2 bases and V by 8 bases; bases with no gene match: 5. CDR1 MNHEY and CDR2 SVGAGI come from the germline V gene. CDR3 loop: CASRTGRNYGYTF. CDR3 nucleotide sequence: TGTGCCAGCCGGACAGGACGAAACTATGGCTACACCTTC.

This clone has only a few counts. V is TRBV19 and J is TRBJ2-1, with D possibly TRBD2 on 6 matching bases. V lost 5 bases to trimming and J lost 1 base, with 12 bases between them. The germline V gene has CDR1 LNHDA and CDR2 SQIVND (reference sequence). The length of the CDR3 is 15 residues. CDR3 region: CASSAIGTSYNEQFF. The DNA of the CDR3 is TGTGCCAGTAGTGCCATAGGGACTTCCTACAATGAGCAGTTCTTC.

This clone was detected only a few times. This chain connects TRBV11-2 to TRBJ2-1; 10 bases agree with TRBD2. CDR3 size: 17 residues. The V and J ends lost 5 bases and 4 bases, in that order; junction bases with no gene match: 11. Germline CDR1 SGHAT, CDR2 FQNNGV. CDR3 sequence (DNA): TGTGCCAGCAGCCCAGCGGGGGGGATCGGTCTGTACAATGAGCAGTTCTTC. Its translation is CASSPAGGIGLYNEQFF.

This chain connects TRBV7-9 to TRBJ1-4; maybe TRBD1 (5 bases). V dropped 6 bases and J dropped 6 bases, with 14 bases sitting between them. Germline-derived CDR1 and CDR2 are SEHNR and FQNEAQ (reference sequence). The CDR3 totals 14 residues. For the CDR3, the DNA is TGTGCCAGCAGTCCCGGGGGGTTCGATGAAAAACTGTTTTTT. It is translated as CASSPGGFDEKLFF.

This clone was seen a handful of times. This chain connects TRBV4-1 to TRBJ2-3, with 16 bases lining up with TRBD2. The germline V gene has CDR1 MGHRA and CDR2 YSYEKL. CDR3 length: 20 residues. V lost 6 bases and J lost 3; bases outside the gene matches: 15. CDR3 sequence reads: CASSPRGGTSGRARTDTQYF. The CDR3 DNA is TGCGCCAGCAGTCCTAGGGGGGGGACTAGCGGGAGGGCTAGGACAGATACGCAGTATTTT.

In this sample, this clone turned up a few times. The chain links TRBV19 to TRBJ2-1; tentatively, D is TRBD2 (7 bases). Germline-derived CDR1 and CDR2 are LNHDA and SQIVND (reference sequence). This CDR3 region has 19 residues. With 3 bases removed from V and 8 bases from J, the gap between germline ends came to 29 bases. The CDR3 nucleotides read TGTGCCAGTAGTATGGCCGGGACTTGGGGGGGACATATTGTCCATGAGCAGTTCTTC. It yields the protein CASSMAGTWGGHIVHEQFF.

The chain joins TRBV7-6 to TRBJ1-5; 7 bases agree with TRBD1. CDR3 size: 14 residues. Per germline, CDR1 SGHVS and CDR2 FNYEAQ. V was clipped by 5 bases and J by 3 bases; unmatched bases: 4. CDR3 nucleotide sequence: TGTGCCAGCAGCCCTGGGACAGACAATCAGCCCCAGCATTTT. It encodes CASSPGTDNQPQHF.

V usage is TRBV19 and J usage is TRBJ1-1; D is possibly TRBD1 (5 bases). The V and J ends lost 7 bases and 2 bases respectively, with 8 bases between them. Germline values: CDR1 LNHDA, CDR2 SQIVND (reference sequence). The CDR3 sequence is 12 residues long. CDR3 DNA sequence: TGTGCCAGTAAGGGGCCTAACACTGAAGCTTTCTTT. It translates to CASKGPNTEAFF. The full variable domain, in which reference TRBV19 and TRBJ1-1 provide the parts outside the CDR3, is DGGITQSPKYLFRKEGQNVTLSCEQNLNHDAMYWYRQDPGQGLRLIYYSQIVNDFQKGDIAEGYSVSREKKESFPLTVTSAQKNPTAFYLCASKGPNTEAFFGQGTRLTVV.

This clone was observed a single time. V usage is TRBV6-1 and J usage is TRBJ2-7; TRBD2 aligns across 10 bases. CDR3 length: 15 residues. V shed 6 bases and J 4 bases; nucleotides not matched to a gene: 9. CDR1 is MNHNS and CDR2 is SASEGT in the germline V gene. The DNA for the CDR3 is TGTGCCAGCAGCGATCAGACTAGCGGGTCGTACGAGCAGTACTTC. Protein product: CASSDQTSGSYEQYF.

This clone was detected only a few times. The chain combines TRBV19 with TRBJ2-5; D gene uncertain. The CDR3 runs 13 residues. Germline V gene data show CDR1 as LNHDA and CDR2 as SQIVND (reference sequence). V was clipped by 5 bases and J by 5 bases, with 12 bases between them. As DNA, the CDR3 is TGTGCCAGTAGTCAGACCCCAGCGGAGACCCAGTACTTC. Translating gives CASSQTPAETQYF.

This sequence joins TRBV4-2 and TRBJ2-6, with 8 bases identical to TRBD1. The CDR3 extends over 16 amino acids. V shed 4 bases, J shed 7 bases, and the junction held 9 bases outside the gene matches. Germline V gene data show CDR1 as LGHNA and CDR2 as YNFKEQ. The CDR3 bases are TGTGCCAGCAGCCCAGGCAGGGGGCAGGAAGCCAACGTCCTGACTTTC. It codes for CASSPGRGQEANVLTF.

This chain links TRBV5-1 with TRBJ2-7, with D perhaps matching TRBD1 (6 bases). This CDR3 spans 13 amino acids. Germline CDR1 SGHRS, CDR2 YFSETQ. V lost 2 bases and J lost 5, with 11 bases in between. CDR3 in amino acids: CASSLGTTDEQYF. The DNA for the CDR3 is TGCGCCAGCAGCTTAGGGACAACGGACGAGCAGTACTTC.

This chain uses TRBV18 with TRBJ2-3; D not resolved. V lost 2 bases and J 0 bases, leaving 3 bases between the germline ends. The CDR3 contains 13 residues. Germline V gene data show CDR1 as KGHSH and CDR2 as LQKENI. The CDR3 sequence: CASSPSSTDTQYF. DNA of the CDR3: TGTGCCAGCTCACCATCTAGCACAGATACGCAGTATTTT. Full variable domain (missing parts from reference TRBV18 and TRBJ2-3): NAGVMQNPRHLVRRRGQEARLRCSPMKGHSHVYWYRQLPEEGLKFMVYLQKENIIDESGMPKERFSAEFPKEGPSILRIQQVVRGDSAAYFCASSPSSTDTQYFGPGTRLTVL.

V usage is TRBV23-1 and J usage is TRBJ2-7; 8 bases match TRBD1. TRBV23-1 is an ORF for which the function is uncertain. J gave up 2 bases and V 4 bases, and 13 bases lay outside the gene matches. The CDR3 sequence is 17 residues long. For the CDR3, the DNA is TGCGCCAGCAGTCGGAAGTTGGTTTGGGACAGGACCTACGAGCAGTACTTC. Translating gives CASSRKLVWDRTYEQYF.

The rearrangement joins TRBV7-8 to TRBJ2-1; TRBD2 might be the D (6 bases). This CDR3 comprises 14 residues. The germline V gene encodes CDR1 SGHVS and CDR2 FQNEAQ. V dropped 0 bases and J dropped 4 bases, with 7 bases sitting between them. The CDR3 loop reads CASSLAGGYNEQFF. The CDR3 region has the DNA TGTGCCAGCAGCTTAGCGGGAGGATACAATGAGCAGTTCTTC.

This clone has only a few counts. The chain recombines TRBV6-5 with TRBJ1-1; D is undetermined. Between the trimmed V and J ends, which lost 6 bases and 3 bases, there was a span of 11 bases. This CDR3 spans 13 amino acids. Germline values: CDR1 MNHEY, CDR2 SVGAGI. This chain's CDR3 is CASSPVGDTEAFF. The CDR3 DNA reads as TGTGCCAGCAGCCCAGTAGGAGACACTGAAGCTTTCTTT.

The chain employs TRBV19 and TRBJ2-1, with 10 bases aligning to TRBD2. The CDR3 spans 16 residues. Germline V CDR1 and CDR2: LNHDA, SQIVND (reference sequence). The J segment lost 3 bases and the V segment lost 3 bases, leaving 5 bases of the junction unmatched. In DNA, the CDR3 is TGTGCCAGTAGTATCTCCGGGACTAGCGTCTACAATGAGCAGTTCTTC. This translates into CASSISGTSVYNEQFF.

This clone was seen only once. V and J are TRBV29-1 and TRBJ1-1; perhaps TRBD1 as D (5 bases). V lost 5 bases to trimming and J lost 4 bases, with 14 bases between them. Germline CDR1 and CDR2: SQVTM and ANQGSEA. The CDR3 length is 13 residues. CDR3 sequence (DNA): TGCAGCGTTACTCGTGGGGGGGGCACTGAAGCTTTCTTT. This sequence encodes CSVTRGGGTEAFF.

This clone was picked up a small number of times. V and J are TRBV4-2 and TRBJ1-3; D is perhaps TRBD1 (6 bases). Germline V gene sequence: CDR1 LGHNA, CDR2 YNFKEQ. This CDR3 has 18 residues. Trimming removed 0 bases from V and 5 bases from J, with 20 bases in between. The CDR3 DNA reads TGTGCCAGCAGCCAAGATCCCATGACAGGCGTCCAAAGAAACACCATATATTTT. Translation gives CASSQDPMTGVQRNTIYF.

The rearrangement links TRBV2 to TRBJ2-7, with D hard to call. Trimming pared 0 bases from V and 2 bases from J, leaving 8 bases between. CDR3 length: 14 residues. Germline V CDR1 and CDR2: SNHLY, FYNNEI. CDR3 amino acids: CASSEAVAPYEQYF. CDR3 in DNA: TGTGCCAGCAGTGAAGCGGTGGCCCCCTACGAGCAGTACTTC.

The table lists this clone with a few counts. This chain joins TRBV29-1 and TRBJ2-7, with TRBD1 matching over 7 bases. The CDR3 has 12 amino acids. The germline gives CDR1 SQVTM, CDR2 ANQGSEA. Trimming removed 4 bases from V and 5 bases from J; junction bases left unmatched: 5. The CDR3 bases are TGCAGCGTTGGCAGGGGGTCTCACGAGCAGTACTTC. Protein product: CSVGRGSHEQYF.

J is TRBJ2-2 and V is TRBV15; TRBD1 is a possible D gene (9 bases). The germline CDR1 and CDR2 sequences are LNHNV and YYDKDF (reference sequence). V was trimmed by 8 bases and J by 2 bases, leaving 15 bases between them. The CDR3 length is 15 residues. The CDR3 is CATRGGQGNTGELFF. CDR3 nucleotide sequence: TGTGCCACCCGGGGGGGACAGGGTAACACCGGGGAGCTGTTTTTT.